This entry concerns a single T cell receptor beta chain. This sample is part of a study of blood T cell repertoires in COVID-19. Background on the study: T cells, B-cell-depleted T cells, or PBMCs provided the cDNA or gDNA that served as material.

Repertoires were generated with immunoSEQ multiplex PCR, while TCRdb's copy carries only in-frame clones and drops some. The table records 100,000 to 150,000 clones, less than 90% of them present only once. Germline assignment: CDR1 SGHVS and CDR2 FQNEAQ. Between the trimmed V and J ends, which lost 0 bases and 4 bases, there was a span of 24 bases. The length of the CDR3 is 19 residues. The chain links TRBV7-8 to TRBJ2-5; possible D gene TRBD1, 6 bases. The receptor was derived from a man older than 75 with active or convalescent COVID-19. The sequenced material came from peripheral blood. The CDR3 sequence: CASSLAFRSGASEVETQYF. The CDR3 DNA reads as TGTGCCAGCAGCTTAGCGTTTCGGTCAGGGGCCTCCGAGGTAGAGACCCAGTACTTC.